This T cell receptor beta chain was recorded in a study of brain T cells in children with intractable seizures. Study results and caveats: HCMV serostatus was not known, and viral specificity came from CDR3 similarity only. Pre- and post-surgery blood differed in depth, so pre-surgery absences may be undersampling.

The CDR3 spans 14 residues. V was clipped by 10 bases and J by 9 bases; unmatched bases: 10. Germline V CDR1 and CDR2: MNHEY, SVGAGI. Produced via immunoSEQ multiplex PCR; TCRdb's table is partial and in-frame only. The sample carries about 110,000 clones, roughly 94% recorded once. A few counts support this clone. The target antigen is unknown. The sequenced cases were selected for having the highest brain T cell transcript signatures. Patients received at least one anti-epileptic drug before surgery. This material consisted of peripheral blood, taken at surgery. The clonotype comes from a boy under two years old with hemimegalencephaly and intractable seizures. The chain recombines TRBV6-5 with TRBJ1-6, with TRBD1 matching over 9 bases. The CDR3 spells CAIRDTGGVSPLHF. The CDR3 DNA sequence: TGTGCCATCCGGGACACAGGGGGCGTTTCACCCCTCCACTTT.